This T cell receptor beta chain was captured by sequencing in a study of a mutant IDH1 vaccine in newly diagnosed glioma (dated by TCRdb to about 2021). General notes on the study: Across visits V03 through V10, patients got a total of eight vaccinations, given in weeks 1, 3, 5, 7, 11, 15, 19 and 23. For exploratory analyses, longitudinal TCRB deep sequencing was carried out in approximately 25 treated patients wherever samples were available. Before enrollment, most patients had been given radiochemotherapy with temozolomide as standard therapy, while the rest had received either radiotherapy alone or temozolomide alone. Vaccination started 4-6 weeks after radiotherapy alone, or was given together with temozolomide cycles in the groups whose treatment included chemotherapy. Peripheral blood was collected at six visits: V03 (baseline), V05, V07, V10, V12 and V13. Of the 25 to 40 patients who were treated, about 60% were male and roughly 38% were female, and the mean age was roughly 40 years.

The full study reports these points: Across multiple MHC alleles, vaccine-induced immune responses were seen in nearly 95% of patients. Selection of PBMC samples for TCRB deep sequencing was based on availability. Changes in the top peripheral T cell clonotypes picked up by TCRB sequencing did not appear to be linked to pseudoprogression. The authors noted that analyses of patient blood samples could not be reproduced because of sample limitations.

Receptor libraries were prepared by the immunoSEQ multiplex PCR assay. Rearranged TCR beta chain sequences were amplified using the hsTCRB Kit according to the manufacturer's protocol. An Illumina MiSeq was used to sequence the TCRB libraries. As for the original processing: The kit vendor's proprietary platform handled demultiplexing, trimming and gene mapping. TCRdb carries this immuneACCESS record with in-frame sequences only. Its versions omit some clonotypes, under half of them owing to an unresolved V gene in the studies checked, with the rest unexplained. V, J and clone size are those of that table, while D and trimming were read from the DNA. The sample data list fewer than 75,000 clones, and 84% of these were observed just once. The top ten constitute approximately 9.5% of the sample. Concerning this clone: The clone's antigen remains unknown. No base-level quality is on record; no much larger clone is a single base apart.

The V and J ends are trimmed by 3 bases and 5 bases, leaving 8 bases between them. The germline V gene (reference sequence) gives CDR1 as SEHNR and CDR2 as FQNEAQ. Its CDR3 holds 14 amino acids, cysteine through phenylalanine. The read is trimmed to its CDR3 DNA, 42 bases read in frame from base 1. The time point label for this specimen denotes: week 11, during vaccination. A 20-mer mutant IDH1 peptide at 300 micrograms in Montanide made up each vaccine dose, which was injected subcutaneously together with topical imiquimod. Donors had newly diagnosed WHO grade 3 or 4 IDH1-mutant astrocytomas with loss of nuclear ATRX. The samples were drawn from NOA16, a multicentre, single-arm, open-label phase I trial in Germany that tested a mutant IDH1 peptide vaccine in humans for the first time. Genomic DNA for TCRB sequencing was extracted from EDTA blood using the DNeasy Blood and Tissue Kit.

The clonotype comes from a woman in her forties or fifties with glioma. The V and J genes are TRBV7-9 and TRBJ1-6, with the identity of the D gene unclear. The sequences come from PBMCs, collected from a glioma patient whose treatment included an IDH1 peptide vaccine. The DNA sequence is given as TGTGCCAGCAGCTTTAGGGATAATAATTCACCCCTCCACTTT. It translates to CASSFRDNNSPLHF.